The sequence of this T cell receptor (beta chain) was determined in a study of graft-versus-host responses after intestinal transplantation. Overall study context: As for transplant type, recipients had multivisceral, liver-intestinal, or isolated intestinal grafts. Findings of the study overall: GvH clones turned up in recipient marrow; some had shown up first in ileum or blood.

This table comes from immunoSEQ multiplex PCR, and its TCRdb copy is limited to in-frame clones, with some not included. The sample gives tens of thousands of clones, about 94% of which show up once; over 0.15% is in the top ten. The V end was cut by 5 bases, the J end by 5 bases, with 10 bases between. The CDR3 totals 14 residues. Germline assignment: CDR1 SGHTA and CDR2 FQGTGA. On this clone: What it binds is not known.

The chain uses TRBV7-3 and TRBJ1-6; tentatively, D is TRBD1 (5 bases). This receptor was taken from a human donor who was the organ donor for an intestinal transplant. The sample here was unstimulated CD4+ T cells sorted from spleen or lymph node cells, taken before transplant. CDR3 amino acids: CASSLQGDNSPLHF. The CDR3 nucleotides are TGTGCCAGCAGCCTCCAGGGAGATAATTCACCCCTCCACTTT.